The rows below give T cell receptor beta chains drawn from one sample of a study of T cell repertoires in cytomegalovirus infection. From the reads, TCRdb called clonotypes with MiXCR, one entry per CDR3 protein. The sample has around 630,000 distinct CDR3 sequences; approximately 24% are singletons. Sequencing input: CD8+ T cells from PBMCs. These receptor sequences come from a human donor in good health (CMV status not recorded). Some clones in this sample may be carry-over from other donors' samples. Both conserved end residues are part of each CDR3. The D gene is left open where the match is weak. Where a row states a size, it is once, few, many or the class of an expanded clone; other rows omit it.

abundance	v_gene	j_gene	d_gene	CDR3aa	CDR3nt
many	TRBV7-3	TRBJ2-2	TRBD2	CASSTPGTSGGSNTGELFF	TGTGCCAGCAGTACCCCCGGGACTAGCGGGGGGTCCAACACCGGGGAGCTGTTTTTT
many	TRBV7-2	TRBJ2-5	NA	CASSLSPLGDETQYF	TGTGCCAGCAGCTTAAGCCCATTGGGGGATGAGACCCAGTACTTC
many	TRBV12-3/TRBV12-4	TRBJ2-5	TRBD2	CASTILTSGQETQYF	TGTGCCAGCACCATCTTGACTAGCGGGCAAGAGACCCAGTACTTC
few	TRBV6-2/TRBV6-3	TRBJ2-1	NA	CASTWRGHEQFF	TGTGCCAGCACCTGGCGGGGGCATGAGCAGTTCTTC
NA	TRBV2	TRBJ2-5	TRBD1	CASIEDRSLKTQYF	TGTGCCAGCATTGAGGACAGGAGTTTAAAGACCCAGTACTTC
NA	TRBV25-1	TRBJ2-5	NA	CASSEEGGTEETQYF	TGTGCCAGCAGTGAGGAGGGGGGGACGGAAGAGACCCAGTACTTC
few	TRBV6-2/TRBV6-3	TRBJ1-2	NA	CASSYHGTEPSYTF	TGTGCCAGCAGTTACCACGGGACCGAACCTTCCTACACCTTC
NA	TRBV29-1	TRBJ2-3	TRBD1	CSVDQGRGQGTDTQYF	TGCAGCGTTGATCAGGGCAGGGGGCAGGGGACAGATACGCAGTATTTT
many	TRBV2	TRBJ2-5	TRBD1	CASSEAGDSQETQYF	TGTGCCAGCAGTGAAGCGGGGGACAGCCAAGAGACCCAGTACTTC
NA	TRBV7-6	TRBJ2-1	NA	CASSLGVAVGNEQFF	TGTGCCAGCAGCTTAGGGGTAGCGGTGGGCAATGAGCAGTTCTTC